This TCR beta chain was obtained from a study of blood T cell repertoires in COVID-19. Across the study: Whether acute or convalescent, the COVID-19 samples came from the United States, Italy and Spain. T cells, B-cell-depleted T cells, or PBMCs supplied cDNA or gDNA.

As processed by the authors: Researchers report that nucleated cell counts were estimated from reference gene primer amplification. TCRdb keeps only in-frame clones here, not all; method: immunoSEQ multiplex PCR. V and J calls and clone size are copied from that table; D and trimming were computed from the DNA. The repertoire holds about 260,000 clones, around 89% seen once, with approximately 3.3% in the top ten. The sequenced sample consisted of peripheral blood. The TCR originated in a middle-aged woman with acute or convalescent COVID-19.

CDR3 coding DNA: TGTGCCACCAAAGGAGGGTATAATCAGCCCCAGCATTTT. Its translation is CATKGGYNQPQHF. This rearrangement joins TRBV24-1 to TRBJ1-5, with no clear D. The length of the CDR3 is 13 residues. Germline CDR1 is KGHDR and CDR2 is SFDVKD. The V end lost 8 bases, the J end lost 4 bases, and 11 bases lay between the germline ends.